The 9 T cell receptor beta chains below come from one sample, sequenced in a study of OX40 agonist ivuxolimab in advanced cancers. Method: immunoSEQ multiplex PCR; TCRdb's copy keeps in-frame clones and lacks some. The repertoire has 77,000 or so clones, 75% to 85% of them found once; the top ten carry over 4.5%. Sequencing used CD4+ or CD8+ T cells sorted from blood, obtained in a trial of the OX40 agonist ivuxolimab. The receptors derive from an adult with an advanced solid tumor such as melanoma, head and neck, liver or kidney cancer.

Written as DNA, the CDR3 is TGTGCCAGCAGCTTGGGAGATACGCAGTATTTT. It codes for CASSLGDTQYF. The chain couples TRBV11-2 to TRBJ2-3, with D uncertain. The CDR3 runs to 11 residues. Germline loops: CDR1 SGHAT, CDR2 FQNNGV. Trimming removed 3 bases at V and 5 bases at J, with 3 bases between.

This clone showed up just once. This chain links TRBV2 with TRBJ2-5, with TRBD1 as a possible D gene (6 bases). Looked up from germline, CDR1 is SNHLY and CDR2 is FYNNEI. This CDR3 is 15 amino acids long. V was clipped by 3 bases and J by 2 bases, with 13 bases between them. In nucleotides, the CDR3 is TGTGCCAGCAGTGAGGCCGGGACAACGCAAGAGACCCAGTACTTC. Translated, it gives CASSEAGTTQETQYF.

The rearrangement links TRBV15 to TRBJ2-5, with D perhaps TRBD1 (7 bases). This CDR3 has 16 residues. Trimming cost V 3 bases and J 4 bases, with 18 bases left between them. CDR1 is LNHNV and CDR2 is YYDKDF in the germline V gene (reference sequence). In DNA, the CDR3 is TGTGCCACCAGCAGGGAATATAGACAGGGAGGAGAGACCCAGTACTTC. It codes for CATSREYRQGGETQYF.

V is TRBV5-6 and J is TRBJ1-3; D not resolved. The germline V gene has CDR1 SGHDT and CDR2 YYEEEE. The CDR3 totals 15 residues. The V end lost 0 bases, the J end lost 0 bases, and 7 bases lay between the germline ends. CDR3 nucleotides: TGTGCCAGCAGCTTGGAACCGAGCTCTGGAAACACCATATATTTT. Protein sequence: CASSLEPSSGNTIYF.

The chain recombines TRBV14 with TRBJ2-3; 9 positions match TRBD2. The CDR3 has 17 amino acids. Germline V gene data show CDR1 as SGHDN and CDR2 as FVKESK. J gave up 3 bases and V 4 bases, and 11 bases lay outside the gene matches. The CDR3 sequence: CASSPGRGGHETDTQYF. In DNA, the CDR3 is TGTGCCAGCAGCCCCGGGCGGGGGGGCCACGAGACAGATACGCAGTATTTT.

The chain employs TRBV7-8 and TRBJ2-2, with D possibly TRBD2 on 5 matching bases. Germline lookup yields CDR1 SGHVS and CDR2 FQNEAQ. This CDR3 has 13 amino acids. Trimming pared 4 bases from V and 7 bases from J, leaving 10 bases between. Written as DNA, the CDR3 is TGTGCCAGCAGCTACACGGGATTCGGGGAGCTGTTTTTT. Protein sequence: CASSYTGFGELFF.

The chain links TRBV12-2 to TRBJ1-2; the D call in the table, TRBD1, was not verified against the DNA. TRBV12-2 is marked as a pseudogene. CDR3 length: 18 residues. In DNA, the CDR3 is TGTGCAAGTCGCTCGTCATTCCTTTGGACAGGGAGGAACTATGGCTACACCTTC. Translating it yields CASRSSFLWTGRNYGYTF.

The chain is built from TRBV18 and TRBJ1-6; D unresolved. Trimming stripped 2 bases from V and 12 bases from J, with 20 bases between. The CDR3 spans 16 residues. CDR1 and CDR2 (germline): KGHSH, LQKENI. The CDR3 DNA is TGTGCCAGCTCACCAGCCAGGAGCGGGCTGTATGGACCCCTCCACTTT. Protein: CASSPARSGLYGPLHF.

Concerning this clone itself: One end of the junction varies from germline; a read error may be responsible. The chain is built from TRBV13 and TRBJ2-3; 13 positions agree with TRBD2. The CDR3 runs 15 residues. From germline, CDR1 is PRHDT and CDR2 FYEKMQ (reference sequence). DNA for the CDR3: TGTGCCAGCAGCCAAGGGACTAGCGGGACAGATGCGCAGTATTTT. It codes for CASSQGTSGTDAQYF.